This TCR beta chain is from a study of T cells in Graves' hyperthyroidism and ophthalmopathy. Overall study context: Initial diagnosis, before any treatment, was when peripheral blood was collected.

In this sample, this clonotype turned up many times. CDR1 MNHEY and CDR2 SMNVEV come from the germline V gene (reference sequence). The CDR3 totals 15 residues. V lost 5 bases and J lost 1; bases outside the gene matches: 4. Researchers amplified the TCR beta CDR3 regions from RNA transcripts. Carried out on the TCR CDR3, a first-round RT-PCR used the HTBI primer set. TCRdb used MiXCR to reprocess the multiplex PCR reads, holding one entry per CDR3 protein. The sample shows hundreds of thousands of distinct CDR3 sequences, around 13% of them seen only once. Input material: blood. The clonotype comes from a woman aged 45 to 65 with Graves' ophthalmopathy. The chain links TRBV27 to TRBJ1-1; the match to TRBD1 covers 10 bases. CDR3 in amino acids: CASSGQGVENTEAFF. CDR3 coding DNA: TGTGCCAGCAGTGGACAGGGGGTCGAGAACACTGAAGCTTTCTTT.